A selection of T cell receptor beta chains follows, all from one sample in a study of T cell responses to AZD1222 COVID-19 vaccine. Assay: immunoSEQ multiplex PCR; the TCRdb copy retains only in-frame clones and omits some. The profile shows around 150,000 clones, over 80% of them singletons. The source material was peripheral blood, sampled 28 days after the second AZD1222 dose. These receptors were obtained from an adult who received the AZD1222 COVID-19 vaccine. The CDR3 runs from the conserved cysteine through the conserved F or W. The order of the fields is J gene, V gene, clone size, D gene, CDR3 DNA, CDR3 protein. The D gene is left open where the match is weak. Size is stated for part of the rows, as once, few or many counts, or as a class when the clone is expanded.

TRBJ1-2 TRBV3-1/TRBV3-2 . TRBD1 TGTGCCAGCAGCTTACGGACAGGGTTAGGCTACACCTTC CASSLRTGLGYTF
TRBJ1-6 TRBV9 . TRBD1 TGTGCCAGCAGCAACGGGACAGGAGTGAATTCACCCCTCCACTTT CASSNGTGVNSPLHF
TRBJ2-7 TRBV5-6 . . TGTGCCAGCAGCCGAGTCACGCTCGCCCCACCCAACGAGCAGTACTTC CASSRVTLAPPNEQYF
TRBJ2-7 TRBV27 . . TGTGCCAGCAGCTGGGGGGAGGCCTTTTACGAGCAGTACTTC CASSWGEAFYEQYF
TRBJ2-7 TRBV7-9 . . TGTGCCAGCAGCTTGAGTCGGGACCAAACCTACGAGCAGTACTTC CASSLSRDQTYEQYF
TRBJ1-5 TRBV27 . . TGTGCCAGCAGTTTATTTTCGGGACTTGGCAATCAGCCCCAGCATTTT CASSLFSGLGNQPQHF
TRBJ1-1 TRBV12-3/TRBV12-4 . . TGTGCCAGCAGTCTTCAGGAGAACACTGAAGCTTTCTTT CASSLQENTEAFF
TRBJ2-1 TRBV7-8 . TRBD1 TGTGCCAGCAGCTTCCCAACGTCCGGGACAGGGGGCCTGGGGGGCAATGAGCAGTTCTTC CASSFPTSGTGGLGGNEQFF
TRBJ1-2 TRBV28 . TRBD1 TGTGCCAGCAGTTTCCTCGACAGGGTGGGGGGCTACACCTTC CASSFLDRVGGYTF
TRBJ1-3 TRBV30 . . TGTGCCTGGAGCCGGGACTCAGGAAACACCATATATTTT CAWSRDSGNTIYF
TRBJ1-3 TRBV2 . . TGTGCCAGCAGTGAATTGGACTCTGGAAACACCATATATTTT CASSELDSGNTIYF
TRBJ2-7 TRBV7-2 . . TGTGCCAGCAGCTTTCGGCAGGGGTCTTCCTACGAGCAGTACTTC CASSFRQGSSYEQYF
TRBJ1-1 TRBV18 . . TGTGCCAGCTCACCACAACCTAGGGCGAACACTGAAGCTTTCTTT CASSPQPRANTEAFF
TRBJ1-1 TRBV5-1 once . TGCGCCAGCATGCTGACCGGGGAAAACACTGAAGCTTTCTTT CASMLTGENTEAFF
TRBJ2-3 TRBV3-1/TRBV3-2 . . TGTGCCAGCAGCCAAGGACGGTACCGATTGTGGACAGATACGCAGTATTTT CASSQGRYRLWTDTQYF
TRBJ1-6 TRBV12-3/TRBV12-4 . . TGTGCCAGCATGGAGGGTGGCAATTCACCCCTCCACTTT CASMEGGNSPLHF
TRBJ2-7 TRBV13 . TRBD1 TGTGCCAGCAGCGAAGAAACCAGGGGGTTGTACGAGCAGTACTTC CASSEETRGLYEQYF
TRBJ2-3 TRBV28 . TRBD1 TGTGCCAGCAGTTCGACAGGGGGGAGCACAGATACGCAGTATTTT CASSSTGGSTDTQYF
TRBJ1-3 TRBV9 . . TGTGCCAGCAGACCCGGGACCTCTGGAAACACCATATATTTT CASRPGTSGNTIYF
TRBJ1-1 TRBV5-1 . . TGCGCCAGCAGCTTAAGAGGGCCGCGGGGGTCCAACACTGAAGCTTTCTTT CASSLRGPRGSNTEAFF
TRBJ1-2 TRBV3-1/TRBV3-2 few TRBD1 TGTGCCAGCAGCCAAGCAGGGACAGGAGATGGCTACACCTTC CASSQAGTGDGYTF
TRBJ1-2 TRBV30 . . TGTGCCTGGAATGATGGCTACACCTTC CAWNDGYTF
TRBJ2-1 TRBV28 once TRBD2 TGTGCCAGCAGTTTATGGACTAGCGACTACAATGAGCAGTTCTTC CASSLWTSDYNEQFF
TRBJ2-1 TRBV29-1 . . TGCAGCGCCGAGGGTCGCAGGGGTGATGAGCAGTTCTTC CSAEGRRGDEQFF
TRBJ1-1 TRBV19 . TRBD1 TGTGCCAGTAGTAAACTATCAGTGCTGGGGACAGGGTCTTTCTTT CASSKLSVLGTGSFF
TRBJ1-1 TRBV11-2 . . TGTGCCAGCAGCTTAGGAGGCAGGGGTCTTTATAACACTGAAGCTTTCTTT CASSLGGRGLYNTEAFF
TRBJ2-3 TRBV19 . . TGTGCCAGTAGAATTAGTGGGGGGATGGATACGCAGTATTTT CASRISGGMDTQYF
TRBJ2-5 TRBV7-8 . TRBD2 TGTGCCAGCAGCTTATTGGCGGGGGGGTACCAAGAGACCCAGTACTTC CASSLLAGGYQETQYF
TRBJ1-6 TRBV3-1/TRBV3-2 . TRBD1 TGTGCCAGCACGGGACAGGACAGCTCCTATAATTCACCCCTCCACTTT CASTGQDSSYNSPLHF
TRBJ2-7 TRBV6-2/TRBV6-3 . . TGTGCCAGCAGCCCCAGGGGTTGGGGCGAGCAGTACTTC CASSPRGWGEQYF
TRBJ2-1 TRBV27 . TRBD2 TGTGCCAGCAGCCATGGGCTAGCGGGGAGCAATGAGCAGTTCTTC CASSHGLAGSNEQFF
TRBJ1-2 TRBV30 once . TGTGCCTGGGGATCGACAGGCTCCCGTGGCTACACCTTC CAWGSTGSRGYTF